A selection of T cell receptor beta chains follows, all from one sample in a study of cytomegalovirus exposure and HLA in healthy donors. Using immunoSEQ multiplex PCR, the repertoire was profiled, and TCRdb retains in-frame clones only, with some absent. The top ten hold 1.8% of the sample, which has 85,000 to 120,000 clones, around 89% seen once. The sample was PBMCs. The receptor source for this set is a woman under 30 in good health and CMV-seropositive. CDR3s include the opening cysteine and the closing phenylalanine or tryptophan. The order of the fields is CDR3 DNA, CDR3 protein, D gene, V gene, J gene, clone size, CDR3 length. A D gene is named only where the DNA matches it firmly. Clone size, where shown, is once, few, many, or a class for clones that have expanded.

DNA: TGCGCCAGCAGCCAAGATCACGGCGGAAACACTGAAGCTTTCTTT
CDR3: CASSQDHGGNTEAFF
D: -
V: TRBV4-1
J: TRBJ1-1
size: -
length: 15

DNA: TGTGCCAGCAGTCCCGGGACACCTAAAGCTTTCTTT
CDR3: CASSPGTPKAFF
D: -
V: TRBV2
J: TRBJ1-1
size: -
length: 12

DNA: TGTGCCAGCAGCTCGCGCGGGACTAGCTCTTCCTACAATGAGCAGTTCTTC
CDR3: CASSSRGTSSSYNEQFF
D: TRBD2
V: TRBV11-3
J: TRBJ2-1
size: -
length: 17

DNA: TGTGCCAGTAGTATCGTCGGGGGAGCCTTAGGTCTTTTCACTGAAGCTTTCTTT
CDR3: CASSIVGGALGLFTEAFF
D: -
V: TRBV19
J: TRBJ1-1
size: -
length: 18

DNA: TGTGCCAGCAAGGTGGGGAGGAATGGCTACACCTTC
CDR3: CASKVGRNGYTF
D: -
V: TRBV6-1
J: TRBJ1-2
size: -
length: 12

DNA: TGTGCCAGCAGGGCCGACAGGGGAGGCAATCAGCCCCAGCATTTT
CDR3: CASRADRGGNQPQHF
D: TRBD1
V: TRBV6-1
J: TRBJ1-5
size: -
length: 15

DNA: TGTGCCAGCAGCGGGGGGCAGGGGGATTCACCCCTCCACTTT
CDR3: CASSGGQGDSPLHF
D: TRBD1
V: TRBV7-9
J: TRBJ1-6
size: few
length: 14

DNA: TGTGCCAGCAGCTTAAGGACAGATGCCATCTCTGGGGCCAACGTCCTGACTTTC
CDR3: CASSLRTDAISGANVLTF
D: -
V: TRBV7-8
J: TRBJ2-6
size: -
length: 18

DNA: TGTGCCAGCAGCTTGGGACCCCCGGGACAGAACCACTTT
CDR3: CASSLGPPGQNHF
D: TRBD1
V: TRBV5-6
J: TRBJ1-6
size: -
length: 13

DNA: TGCGCCAGCAGTGAACAGGGGGCGTTCTATGGCTACACCTTC
CDR3: CASSEQGAFYGYTF
D: TRBD1
V: TRBV10-2
J: TRBJ1-2
size: -
length: 14

DNA: TGTGCCACCAGCAGAGATAGGCAGGCCAGCAATCAGCCCCAGCATTTT
CDR3: CATSRDRQASNQPQHF
D: -
V: TRBV15
J: TRBJ1-5
size: -
length: 16

DNA: TGTGCCAGCTCCCCCGGGGGGCCAGGGTCCAGGACCCAGTACTTC
CDR3: CASSPGGPGSRTQYF
D: -
V: TRBV6-5
J: TRBJ2-5
size: -
length: 15

DNA: TGCAGCGTCGGCGGCGGACTTGACTATGGCTACACCTTC
CDR3: CSVGGGLDYGYTF
D: -
V: TRBV29-1
J: TRBJ1-2
size: once
length: 13

DNA: TGTGCTAGTGCCCTGGAGGGGGGGGCGCTGGTTAACTATGGCTACACCTTC
CDR3: CASALEGGALVNYGYTF
D: -
V: TRBV12-5
J: TRBJ1-2
size: once
length: 17

DNA: TGTGCAAGTCGCCCAGAAGGACGGGATCTACGGGGGAACACTGAAGCTTTCTTT
CDR3: CASRPEGRDLRGNTEAFF
D: -
V: TRBV12-2
J: TRBJ1-1
size: -
length: 18

DNA: TGTGCCAGCAGTGAAGGACTAGCTCGGACAGATACGCAGTATTTT
CDR3: CASSEGLARTDTQYF
D: TRBD2
V: TRBV6-1
J: TRBJ2-3
size: few
length: 15

DNA: TGTGCCAGCAGCCAGGAGGGACAGCCAGTGGCTGAAGCTTTCTTT
CDR3: CASSQEGQPVAEAFF
D: TRBD1
V: TRBV14
J: TRBJ1-1
size: -
length: 15

DNA: TGCGCCAGCAGGACACTAGCGGGGGACACAGATACGCAGTATTTT
CDR3: CASRTLAGDTDTQYF
D: TRBD2
V: TRBV4-1
J: TRBJ2-3
size: -
length: 15

DNA: TGTGCCAGCCAAGGGGGTGCTGGAAACACCATATATTTT
CDR3: CASQGGAGNTIYF
D: -
V: TRBV6-5
J: TRBJ1-3
size: -
length: 13

DNA: TGTGCCAGCAGCCCGCGATCGGAGCGGCGGGTTCTCGCCGGGGAGCTGTTTTTT
CDR3: CASSPRSERRVLAGELFF
D: -
V: TRBV11-2
J: TRBJ2-2
size: -
length: 18

DNA: TGTGCCAGCAGCACCGGACAGATTACTAACTATGGCTACACCTTC
CDR3: CASSTGQITNYGYTF
D: -
V: TRBV5-6
J: TRBJ1-2
size: -
length: 15

DNA: TGCGCCAGCAGCCTTGGGGCTCGACAGGGAAGGGAGACCCAGTACTTC
CDR3: CASSLGARQGRETQYF
D: TRBD1
V: TRBV5-1
J: TRBJ2-5
size: -
length: 16

DNA: TGTGCCAGCAGCTTGGCTGTAGAATTGACTAGCACTCACCAAGAGACCCAGTACTTC
CDR3: CASSLAVELTSTHQETQYF
D: TRBD2
V: TRBV5-6
J: TRBJ2-5
size: -
length: 19

DNA: TGTGCCAGCTCACCACGAGACAGGGCCTATGGCTACACCTTC
CDR3: CASSPRDRAYGYTF
D: TRBD1
V: TRBV18
J: TRBJ1-2
size: -
length: 14

DNA: TGCGCCAGCAGTGAAGTGACAGGTCAAGAGACCCAGTACTTC
CDR3: CASSEVTGQETQYF
D: -
V: TRBV10-2
J: TRBJ2-5
size: -
length: 14